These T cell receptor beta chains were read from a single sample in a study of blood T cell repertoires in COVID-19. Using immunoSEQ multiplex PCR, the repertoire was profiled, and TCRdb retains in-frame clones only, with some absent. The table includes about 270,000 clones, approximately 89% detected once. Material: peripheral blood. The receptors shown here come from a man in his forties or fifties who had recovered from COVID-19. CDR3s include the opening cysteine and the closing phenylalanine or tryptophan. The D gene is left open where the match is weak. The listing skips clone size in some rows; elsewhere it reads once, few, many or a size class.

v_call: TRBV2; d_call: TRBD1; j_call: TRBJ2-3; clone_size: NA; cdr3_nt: TGTGCCAGCCACCTGGACAGGGCTGTGGATACGCAGTATTTT; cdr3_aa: CASHLDRAVDTQYF
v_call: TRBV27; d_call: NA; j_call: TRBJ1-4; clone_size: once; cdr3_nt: TGTGCCAGCAGTTTCCAGGGATTTCCAACTAATGAAAAACTGTTTTTT; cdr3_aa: CASSFQGFPTNEKLFF
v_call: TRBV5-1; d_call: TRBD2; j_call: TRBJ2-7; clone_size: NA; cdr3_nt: TGCGCCAGCAGCTTAAGCGGGACCCATTCCGACGAGCAGTACTTC; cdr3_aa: CASSLSGTHSDEQYF
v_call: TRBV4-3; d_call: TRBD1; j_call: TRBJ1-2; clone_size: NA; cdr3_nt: TGCGCCAGCAGCCACCGACAGGGAATTAATGGCTACACCTTC; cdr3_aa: CASSHRQGINGYTF
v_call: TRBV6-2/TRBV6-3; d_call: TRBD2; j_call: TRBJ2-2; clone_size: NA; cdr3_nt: TGTGCCAGCAGTTGGTTAGCGGGAGGAGGCACCGGGGAGCTGTTTTTT; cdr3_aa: CASSWLAGGGTGELFF
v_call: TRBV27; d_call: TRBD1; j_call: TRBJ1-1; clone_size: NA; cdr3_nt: TGTGCCAGCGCCAGGGGGCGAGAAGCTTTCTTT; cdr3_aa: CASARGREAFF
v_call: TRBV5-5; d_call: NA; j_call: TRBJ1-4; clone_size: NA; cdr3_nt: TGTGCCAGCAGCCTCCTTACTCTTGAAAAACTGTTTTTT; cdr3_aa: CASSLLTLEKLFF
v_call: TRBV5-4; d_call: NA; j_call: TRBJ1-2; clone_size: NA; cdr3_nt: TGTGCCAGCAGCCTAACAGGGCCCTATGGCTACACCTTC; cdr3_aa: CASSLTGPYGYTF
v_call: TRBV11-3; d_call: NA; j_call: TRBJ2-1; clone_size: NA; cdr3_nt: TGTGCCAGCAGCTTAGTGGAGGATGAGCAGTTCTTC; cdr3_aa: CASSLVEDEQFF
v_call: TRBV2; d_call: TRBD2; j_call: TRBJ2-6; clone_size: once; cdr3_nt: TGTGCCAGCAGTCGGCGGGAGGCTAGCTCTGGGGCCAACGTCCTGACTTTC; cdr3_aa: CASSRREASSGANVLTF
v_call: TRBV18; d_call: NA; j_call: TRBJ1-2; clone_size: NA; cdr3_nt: TGTGCCAGCTCACCAAGTGCAGGGGAAGATGGCTACACCTTC; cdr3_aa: CASSPSAGEDGYTF
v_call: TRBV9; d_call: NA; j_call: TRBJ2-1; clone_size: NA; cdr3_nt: TGTGCCAGCAGCCCCCTTCCAGCGGAAGAGCGGTCCGGTTTGAAGTTCTTC; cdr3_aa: CASSPLPAEERSGLKFF
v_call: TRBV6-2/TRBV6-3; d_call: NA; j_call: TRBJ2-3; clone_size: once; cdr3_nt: TGTGCCAGCAGTTACGAGGCGGGTCCGGGGGGCACAGATACGCAGTATTTT; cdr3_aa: CASSYEAGPGGTDTQYF
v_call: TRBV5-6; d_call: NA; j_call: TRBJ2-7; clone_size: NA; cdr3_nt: TGTGCCAGCAGCCCCTGGGTAGCGAGAGACTACGAGCAGTACTTC; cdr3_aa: CASSPWVARDYEQYF
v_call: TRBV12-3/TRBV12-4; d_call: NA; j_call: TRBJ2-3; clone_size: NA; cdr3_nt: TGTGCCAGCAACCCTAGCTCAGATACGCAGTATTTT; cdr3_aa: CASNPSSDTQYF
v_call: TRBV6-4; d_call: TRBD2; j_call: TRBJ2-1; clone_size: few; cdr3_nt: TGTGCCAGCAGTGTTCTAGCGGGAGTCAGGCATGAGCAGTTCTTC; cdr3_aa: CASSVLAGVRHEQFF
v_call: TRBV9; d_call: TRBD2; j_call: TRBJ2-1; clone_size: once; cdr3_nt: TGTGCCAGCAGCTCCAGACTAGCGGGAGGGACCGCCCCGAACAATGAGCAGTTCTTC; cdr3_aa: CASSSRLAGGTAPNNEQFF
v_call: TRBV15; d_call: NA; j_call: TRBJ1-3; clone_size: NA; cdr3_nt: TGTGCCACCAGCAGAGTTTGGGCTAACTCTGGAAACACCATATATTTT; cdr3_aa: CATSRVWANSGNTIYF
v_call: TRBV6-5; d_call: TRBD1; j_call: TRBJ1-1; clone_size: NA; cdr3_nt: TGTGCCAGCAGTCCTTACAGGGGCACTGAAGCTTTCTTT; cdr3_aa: CASSPYRGTEAFF
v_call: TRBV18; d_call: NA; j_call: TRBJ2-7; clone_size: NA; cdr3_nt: TGTGCCAGCTTTAGCTATCGACCCTACGAGCAGTACTTC; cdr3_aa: CASFSYRPYEQYF
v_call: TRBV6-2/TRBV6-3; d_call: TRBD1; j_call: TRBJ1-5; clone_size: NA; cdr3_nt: TGTGCCAGCAGTTACAGGACAGGGGGCAGTCAGCCCCAGCATTTT; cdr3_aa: CASSYRTGGSQPQHF
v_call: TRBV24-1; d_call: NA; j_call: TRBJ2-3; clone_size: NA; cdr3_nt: TGTGCCACCAGTGATGCTAAATTCGCGGGGCCCACAGATACGCAGTATTTT; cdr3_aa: CATSDAKFAGPTDTQYF
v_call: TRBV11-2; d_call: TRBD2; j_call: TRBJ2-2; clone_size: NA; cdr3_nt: TGTGCCAGCTTTGGCGGGGGGAACGCGAACACCGGGGAGCTGTTTTTT; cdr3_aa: CASFGGGNANTGELFF
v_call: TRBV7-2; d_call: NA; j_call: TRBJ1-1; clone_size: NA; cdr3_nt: TGTGCCAGCAGCTTAGCCGGACAGAACAGTGAAGCTTTCTTT; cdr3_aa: CASSLAGQNSEAFF
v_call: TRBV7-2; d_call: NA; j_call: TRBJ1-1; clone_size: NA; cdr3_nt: TGTGCCAGCAGCTCGGACAGCATGAACACTGAAGCTTTCTTT; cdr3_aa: CASSSDSMNTEAFF
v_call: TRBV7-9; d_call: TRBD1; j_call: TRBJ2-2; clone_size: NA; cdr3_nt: TGTGCCAGCAGCGACCGGGACAGGGGATTAAACACCGGGGAGCTGTTTTTT; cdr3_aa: CASSDRDRGLNTGELFF
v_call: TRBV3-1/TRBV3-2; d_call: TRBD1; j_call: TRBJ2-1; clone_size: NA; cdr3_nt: TGTGCCAGCAGCCAAGGACAGGGCTACAATGAGCAGTTCTTC; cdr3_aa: CASSQGQGYNEQFF
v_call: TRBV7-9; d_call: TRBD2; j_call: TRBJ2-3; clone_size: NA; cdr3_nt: TGTGCCAGCCGCGGGGGGAGCGTAGGTACAGATACGCAGTATTTT; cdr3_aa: CASRGGSVGTDTQYF
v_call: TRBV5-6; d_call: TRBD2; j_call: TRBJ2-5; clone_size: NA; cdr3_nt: TGTGCCAGCAGCTTGGCCGGGGGGTACCAAGAGACCCAGTACTTC; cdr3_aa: CASSLAGGYQETQYF
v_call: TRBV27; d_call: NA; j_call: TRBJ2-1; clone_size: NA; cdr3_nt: TGTGCCAGCAGTCGGACTAACCCCTTGCATGAGCAGTTCTTC; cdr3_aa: CASSRTNPLHEQFF
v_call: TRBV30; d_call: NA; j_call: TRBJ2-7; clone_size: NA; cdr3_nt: TGTGCCCCCCCGGAGCGGTCGGGGTACGAGCAGTACTTC; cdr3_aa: CAPPERSGYEQYF
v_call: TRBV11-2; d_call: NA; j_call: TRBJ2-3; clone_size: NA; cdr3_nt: TGTGCCAGCAGCTTAGTAGCAGTCGCAGATACGCAGTATTTT; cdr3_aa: CASSLVAVADTQYF
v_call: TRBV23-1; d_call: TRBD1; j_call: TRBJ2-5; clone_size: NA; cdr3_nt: TGCGCCAGCAGTCTCCGCCCTGACAGGGGACAAGAGACCCAGTACTTC; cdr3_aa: CASSLRPDRGQETQYF
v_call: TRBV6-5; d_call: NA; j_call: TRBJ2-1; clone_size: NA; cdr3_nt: TGTGCCAGCACGAAAGGGGGGGGGAACAATGAGCAGTTCTTC; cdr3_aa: CASTKGGGNNEQFF
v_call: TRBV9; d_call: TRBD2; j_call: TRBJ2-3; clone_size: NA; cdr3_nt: TGTGCCAGCAGCGTAGGCGGGAGGAGCACAGATACGCAGTATTTT; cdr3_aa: CASSVGGRSTDTQYF
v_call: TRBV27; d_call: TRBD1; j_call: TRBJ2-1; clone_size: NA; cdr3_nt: TGTGCCAGCAGTTTCCGGGACAGGGGCAATGAGCAGTTCTTC; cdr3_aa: CASSFRDRGNEQFF